A single sample gave rise to the 19 T cell receptor beta chains below, sequenced in a study of blood T cell repertoires in COVID-19. Here immunoSEQ multiplex PCR was the method, and the copy in TCRdb shows in-frame clones only, minus some. Of 95,000 to 110,000 clones detected, more than 75% appear once; the ten largest clones hold 12%. The sequencing input was peripheral blood. The source is a human donor in a cohort sampled during active COVID-19.

This chain links TRBV30 with TRBJ1-1; tentatively, D is TRBD1 (5 bases). The germline gives CDR1 GTSNPN, CDR2 SVGIG (reference sequence). Deletions cut 2 bases from V and 5 bases from J, with 12 bases between. The CDR3 length is 13 residues. The CDR3 protein is CAWSLAGRTEAFF. The DNA for the CDR3 is TGTGCCTGGAGTCTCGCGGGGCGGACTGAAGCTTTCTTT.

This clone was picked up many times. The chain recombines TRBV5-1 with TRBJ1-2, with unresolved D. The CDR3 is 12 residues long. The germline gives CDR1 SGHRS, CDR2 YFSETQ. The V and J ends lost 0 bases and 3 bases respectively, with 3 bases between them. Written as DNA, the CDR3 is TGCGCCAGCAGCTTGGCAGACTATGGCTACACCTTC. As protein: CASSLADYGYTF.

V and J are TRBV5-1 and TRBJ1-1; D gene uncertain. This CDR3 is 13 amino acids long. Trimming shortened V by 4 bases and J by 3 bases, and 10 bases separated the two germline ends. Germline V lookup: CDR1 SGHRS, CDR2 YFSETQ. CDR3 nucleotide sequence: TGCGCCAGCAGCATTAAGAGGGACACTGAAGCTTTCTTT. Translating it yields CASSIKRDTEAFF.

The chain employs TRBV10-3 and TRBJ1-2, with a possible D match to TRBD1 (6 bases). The V end lost 5 bases, the J end lost 8 bases, and 18 bases lay between the germline ends. There are 14 residues in the CDR3. Germline CDR1 is ENHRY and CDR2 is SYGVKD. CDR3: CAISHGTLENGYTF. CDR3 nucleotides: TGTGCCATCAGTCACGGGACATTGGAGAACGGCTACACCTTC.

The CDR3 nucleotides are TGTGCCAGCAGCCGTATGACAGGGGCTCGCTATGGCTACACCTTC. It specifies CASSRMTGARYGYTF. The chain carries TRBV7-2 and TRBJ1-2; 8 positions match TRBD1. This CDR3 has 15 amino acids. Germline CDR1 reads SGHTA; CDR2 reads FQGNSA. Trimming removed 5 bases from V and 4 bases from J; junction bases left unmatched: 9.

The chain employs TRBV3-1 (or the pseudogene TRBV3-2) and TRBJ2-5, with 8 nucleotides matching TRBD2. The CDR3 sequence is 16 residues long. Losses at the gene ends were 1 base for V and 4 bases for J; bases not matched to a gene: 8. Germline CDR1 is LGHDT and CDR2 is YNNKEL (reference sequence). The CDR3 DNA reads TGTGCCAGCAGCCAAGCGGGGCGGGGGGCAGGAGAGACCCAGTACTTC. Protein sequence: CASSQAGRGAGETQYF.

The chain is built from TRBV29-1 and TRBJ2-7; 8 bases fit TRBD1. Trimming at V came to 5 bases and at J to 3 bases, leaving 6 bases not matched to a gene. The CDR3 is 13 residues long. Germline V lookup: CDR1 SQVTM, CDR2 ANQGSEA. In nucleotides, the CDR3 is TGCAGCGTTATTGGACAGGGCAACTACGAGCAGTACTTC. This translates into CSVIGQGNYEQYF.

This clone was found a few times. CDR3 in amino acids: CASSLGTSGYEQYF. The CDR3 nucleotides are TGTGCCAGCAGCCTTGGGACTAGCGGATACGAGCAGTACTTC. The chain joins TRBV3-1 (or the pseudogene TRBV3-2) to TRBJ2-7; 11 bases match TRBD2. J lost 4 bases, V lost 4 bases, and 3 bases had no gene match. CDR1 is LGHDT, CDR2 YNNKEL, per germline (reference sequence). The CDR3 length is 14 residues.

This chain connects TRBV20-1 to TRBJ2-7; tentative D call: TRBD2 (5 bases). Germline V lookup: CDR1 DFQATT, CDR2 SNEGSKA (reference sequence). This CDR3 region has 15 residues. The germline V and J ends were trimmed by 3 bases and 1 base, with 16 bases remaining between them. The CDR3 nucleotides are TGCAGTGCTAGTTTACCCCGGGGTGGGTCCTACGAGCAGTACTTC. Encoded protein: CSASLPRGGSYEQYF.

The sample holds one count of this clone. This chain joins TRBV7-9 and TRBJ2-5, with D perhaps TRBD2 (6 bases). The V gene lost 2 bases and the J gene lost 5 bases, with 15 bases spanning the gap. This CDR3 contains 15 residues. In germline, CDR1 is SEHNR, CDR2 FQNEAQ (reference sequence). The CDR3 region is CASSLMAGSGETQYF. CDR3 nucleotide sequence: TGTGCCAGCAGCTTAATGGCGGGGTCCGGGGAGACCCAGTACTTC.

The CDR3 is CASSQGPGSSGGAHEQFF. The CDR3 DNA follows: TGCGCCAGCAGCCAGGGGCCAGGGAGTAGCGGGGGGGCCCATGAGCAGTTCTTC. The J gene is TRBJ2-1, the V gene TRBV5-1; 11 bases line up with TRBD2. Losses at the gene ends were 4 bases for V and 8 bases for J; bases not matched to a gene: 17. This CDR3 is built from 18 residues. CDR1 SGHRS and CDR2 YFSETQ come from the germline V gene.

Only one count was recorded for this clone. CDR3 sequence: CASSLSGRRGGRDTQYF. CDR3 DNA sequence: TGTGCCAGCAGCTTGTCAGGACGGCGGGGGGGCCGCGATACGCAGTATTTT. V gene TRBV5-4 combines with J gene TRBJ2-3, with 9 bases lining up with TRBD2. CDR1 and CDR2 (germline): SGHNT, YYREEE (reference sequence). The J segment lost 6 bases and the V segment lost 1 base, leaving 12 bases of the junction unmatched. This CDR3 contains 17 residues.

This chain links TRBV6-5 with TRBJ1-2; D may be TRBD1 (6 bases). The CDR3 contains 14 residues. Trimming cost V 2 bases and J 4 bases, with 11 bases left between them. The germline gives CDR1 MNHEY, CDR2 SVGAGI. CDR3 protein: CASSYLDRLYGYTF. CDR3 nucleotides: TGTGCCAGCAGTTACCTCGACAGGCTCTATGGCTACACCTTC.

The chain recombines TRBV19 with TRBJ2-1; the D gene is possibly TRBD2 (6 bases). Deletions cut 0 bases from V and 1 base from J, with 19 bases between. Germline V gene lookup returns CDR1 LNHDA and CDR2 SQIVND (reference sequence). This CDR3 spans 19 amino acids. Here the CDR3 DNA reads TGTGCCAGTAGTATAGAGCCCTGGTCCTCGAGCGGGTCCTACAATGAGCAGTTCTTC. This codes for CASSIEPWSSSGSYNEQFF.

V usage is TRBV7-9 and J usage is TRBJ2-5; perhaps TRBD2 as D (6 bases). The CDR3 extends over 12 amino acids. V lost 7 bases and J lost 5, with 11 bases in between. Germline assignment: CDR1 SEHNR and CDR2 FQNEAQ (reference sequence). The CDR3 sequence is CASTMGGETQYF. Written as DNA, the CDR3 is TGTGCCAGCACCATGGGGGGTGAGACCCAGTACTTC.

The chain is built from TRBV2 and TRBJ1-2, with D perhaps TRBD1 (6 bases). Looked up from germline, CDR1 is SNHLY and CDR2 is FYNNEI. V was pared by 5 bases and J by 9 bases, with 22 bases between. This CDR3 is built from 15 residues. CDR3 coding DNA: TGTGCCAGCAGTATGGCCTTACAGGGTTGGGGGAGCTACACCTTC. It encodes CASSMALQGWGSYTF.

This chain links TRBV21-1 with TRBJ1-5; the table calls TRBD1, which could not be checked here. TRBV21-1 is a listed pseudogene. There are 13 residues in the CDR3. The CDR3: CASVRGRRQPQHF. CDR3 nucleotide sequence: TGTGCCAGCGTAAGGGGGCGCAGGCAGCCCCAGCATTTT.

This chain uses TRBV27 with TRBJ1-5, with TRBD1 as a possible D gene (6 bases). This CDR3 has 16 amino acids. Germline loops: CDR1 MNHEY, CDR2 SMNVEV (reference sequence). Trimming removed 3 bases from V and 2 bases from J, with 14 bases in between. The CDR3 region has the DNA TGTGCCAGCAGTTTGGGGGGGGCAGGGGGCAATCAGCCCCAGCATTTT. Translation gives CASSLGGAGGNQPQHF.

This chain connects TRBV19 to TRBJ1-2; 7 positions agree with TRBD1. Germline-derived CDR1 and CDR2 are LNHDA and SQIVND (reference sequence). This CDR3 is built from 16 residues. After removal of 7 bases from V and 8 bases from J, the junction contained 19 bases not matched to a gene. DNA for the CDR3: TGTGCCAGTACCGAGGGGGCAGGACTACTAACAGGGGGCTACACCTTC. Translating it yields CASTEGAGLLTGGYTF.